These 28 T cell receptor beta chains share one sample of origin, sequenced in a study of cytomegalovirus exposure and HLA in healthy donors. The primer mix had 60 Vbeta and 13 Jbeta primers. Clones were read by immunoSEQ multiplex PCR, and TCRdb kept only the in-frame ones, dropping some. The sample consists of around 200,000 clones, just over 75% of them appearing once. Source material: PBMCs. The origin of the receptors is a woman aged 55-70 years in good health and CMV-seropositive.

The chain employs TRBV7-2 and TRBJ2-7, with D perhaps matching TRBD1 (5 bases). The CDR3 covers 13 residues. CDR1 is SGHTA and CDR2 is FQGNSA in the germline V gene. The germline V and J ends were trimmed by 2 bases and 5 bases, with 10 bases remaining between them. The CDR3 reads CASSLPREDEQYF. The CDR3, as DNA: TGTGCCAGCAGCTTACCCAGGGAAGACGAGCAGTACTTC.

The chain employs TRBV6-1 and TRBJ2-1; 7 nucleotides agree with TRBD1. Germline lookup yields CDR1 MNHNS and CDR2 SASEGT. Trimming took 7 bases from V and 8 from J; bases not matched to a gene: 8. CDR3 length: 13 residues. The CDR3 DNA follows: TGTGCCAGCAACAGACAGGGTAGCGATGAGCAGTTCTTC. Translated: CASNRQGSDEQFF.

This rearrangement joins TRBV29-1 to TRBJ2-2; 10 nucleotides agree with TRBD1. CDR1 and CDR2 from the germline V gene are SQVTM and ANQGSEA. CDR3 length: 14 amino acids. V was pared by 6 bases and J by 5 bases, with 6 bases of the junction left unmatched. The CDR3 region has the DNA TGCAGCGTAACTAGGGACAGGGGTACCGGGGAGCTGTTTTTT. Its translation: CSVTRDRGTGELFF.

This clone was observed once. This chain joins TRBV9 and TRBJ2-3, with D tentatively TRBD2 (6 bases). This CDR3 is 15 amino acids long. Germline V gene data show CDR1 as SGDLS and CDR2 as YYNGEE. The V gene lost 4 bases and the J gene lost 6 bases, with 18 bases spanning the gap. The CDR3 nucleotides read TGTGCCAGCAGCCCTGGGACTCCCACGGGGGATACGCAGTATTTT. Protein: CASSPGTPTGDTQYF. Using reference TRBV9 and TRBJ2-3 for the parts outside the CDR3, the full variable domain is DSGVTQTPKHLITATGQRVTLRCSPRSGDLSVYWYQQSLDQGLQFLIQYYNGEERAKGNILERFSAQQFPDLHSELNLSSLELGDSALYFCASSPGTPTGDTQYFGPGTRLTVL.

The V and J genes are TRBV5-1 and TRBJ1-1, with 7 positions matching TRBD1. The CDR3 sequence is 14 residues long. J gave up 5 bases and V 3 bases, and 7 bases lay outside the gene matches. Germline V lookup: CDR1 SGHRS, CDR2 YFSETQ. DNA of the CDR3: TGCGCCAGCAGCTCCACAGGGGTGGGAACTGAAGCTTTCTTT. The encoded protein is CASSSTGVGTEAFF.

The CDR3 DNA sequence: TGTGCCAGCAGGCAACAGGGGGGTGGGCAGTACTTC. Translation: CASRQQGGGQYF. The V call is TRBV6-1, the J call TRBJ2-7; TRBD1 agrees at 8 bases. The J segment lost 9 bases and the V segment lost 6 bases, leaving 7 bases of the junction unmatched. The length of the CDR3 is 12 residues. CDR1 and CDR2 from the germline V gene are MNHNS and SASEGT.

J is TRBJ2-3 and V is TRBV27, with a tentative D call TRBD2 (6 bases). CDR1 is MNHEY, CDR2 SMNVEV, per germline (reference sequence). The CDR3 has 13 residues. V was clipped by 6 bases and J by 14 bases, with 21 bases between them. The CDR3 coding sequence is TGTGCCAGCAGCTTAAACAACCGGGACTGGCGGTATTTT. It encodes CASSLNNRDWRYF.

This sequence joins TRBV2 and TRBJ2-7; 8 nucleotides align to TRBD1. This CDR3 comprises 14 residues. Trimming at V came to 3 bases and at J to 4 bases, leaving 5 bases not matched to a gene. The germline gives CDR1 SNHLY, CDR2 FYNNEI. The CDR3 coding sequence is TGTGCCAGCAGTGATGGACAGGGACGATACGAGCAGTACTTC. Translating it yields CASSDGQGRYEQYF.

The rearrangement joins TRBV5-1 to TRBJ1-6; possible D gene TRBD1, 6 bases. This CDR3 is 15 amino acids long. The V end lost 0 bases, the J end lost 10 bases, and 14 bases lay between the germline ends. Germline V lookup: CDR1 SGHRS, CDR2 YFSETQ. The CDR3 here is CASSLDAGAGSPLHF. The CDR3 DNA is TGCGCCAGCAGCTTGGATGCGGGGGCAGGCTCACCCCTCCACTTT. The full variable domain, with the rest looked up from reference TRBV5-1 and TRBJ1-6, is KAGVTQTPRYLIKTRGQQVTLSCSPISGHRSVSWYQQTPGQGLQFLFEYFSETQRNKGNFPGRFSGRQFSNSRSEMNVSTLELGDSALYLCASSLDAGAGSPLHFGNGTRLTVT.

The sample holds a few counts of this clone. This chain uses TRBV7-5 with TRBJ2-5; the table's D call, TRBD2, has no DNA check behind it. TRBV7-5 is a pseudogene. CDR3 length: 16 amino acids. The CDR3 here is CVRSLAKLAGVETQYF. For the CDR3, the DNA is TGTGTCAGAAGCTTAGCGAAGCTAGCGGGAGTGGAGACCCAGTACTTC.

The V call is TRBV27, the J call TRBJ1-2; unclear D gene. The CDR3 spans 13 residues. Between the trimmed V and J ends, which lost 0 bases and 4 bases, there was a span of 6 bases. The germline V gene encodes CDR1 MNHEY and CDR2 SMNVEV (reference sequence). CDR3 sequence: CASSLSGPYGYTF. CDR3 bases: TGTGCCAGCAGTTTATCGGGCCCCTATGGCTACACCTTC.

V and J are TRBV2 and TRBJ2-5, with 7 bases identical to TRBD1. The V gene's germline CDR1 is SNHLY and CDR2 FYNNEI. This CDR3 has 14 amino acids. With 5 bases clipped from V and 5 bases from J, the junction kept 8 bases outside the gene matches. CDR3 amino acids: CASSPGTGAETQYF. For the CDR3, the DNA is TGTGCCAGCAGTCCGGGAACAGGGGCCGAGACCCAGTACTTC.

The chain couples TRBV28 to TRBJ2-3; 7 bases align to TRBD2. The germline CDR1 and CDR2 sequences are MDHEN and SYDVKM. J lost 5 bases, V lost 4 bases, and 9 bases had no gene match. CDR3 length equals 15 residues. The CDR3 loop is CASSSPGGLGDTQYF. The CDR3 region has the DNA TGTGCCAGCAGTTCACCGGGGGGTTTAGGAGATACGCAGTATTTT.

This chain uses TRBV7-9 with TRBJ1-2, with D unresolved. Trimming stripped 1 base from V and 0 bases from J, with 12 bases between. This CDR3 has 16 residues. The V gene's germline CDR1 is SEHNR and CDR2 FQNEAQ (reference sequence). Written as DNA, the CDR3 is TGTGCCAGCAGCTTAGGGGGTTCCGGGACTAACTATGGCTACACCTTC. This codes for CASSLGGSGTNYGYTF.

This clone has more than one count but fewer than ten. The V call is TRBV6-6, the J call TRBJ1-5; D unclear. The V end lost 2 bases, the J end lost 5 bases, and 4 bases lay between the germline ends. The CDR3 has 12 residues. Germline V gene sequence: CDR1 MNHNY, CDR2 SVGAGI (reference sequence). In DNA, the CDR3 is TGTGCCAGCAGTTACGGAGATCAGCCCCAGCATTTT. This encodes CASSYGDQPQHF.

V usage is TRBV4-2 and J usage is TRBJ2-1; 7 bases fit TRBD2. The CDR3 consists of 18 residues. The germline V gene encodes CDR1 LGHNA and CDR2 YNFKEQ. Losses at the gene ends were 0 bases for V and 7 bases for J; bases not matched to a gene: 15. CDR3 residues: CASSQDWGGLALVNEQFF. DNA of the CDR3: TGTGCCAGCAGCCAAGATTGGGGGGGATTGGCACTAGTTAATGAGCAGTTCTTC.

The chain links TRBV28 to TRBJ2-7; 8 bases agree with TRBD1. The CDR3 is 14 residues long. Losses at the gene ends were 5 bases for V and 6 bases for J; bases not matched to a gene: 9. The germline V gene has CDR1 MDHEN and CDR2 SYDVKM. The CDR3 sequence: CASSPSQGGREQYF. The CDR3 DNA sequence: TGTGCCAGCAGTCCCTCACAGGGGGGTCGCGAGCAGTACTTC.

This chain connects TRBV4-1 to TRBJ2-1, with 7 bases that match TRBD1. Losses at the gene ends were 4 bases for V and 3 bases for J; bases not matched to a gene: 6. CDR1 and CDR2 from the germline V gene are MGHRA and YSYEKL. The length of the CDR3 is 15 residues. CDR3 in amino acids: CASSPIQGSYNEQFF. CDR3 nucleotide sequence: TGCGCCAGCAGCCCAATACAGGGGAGCTACAATGAGCAGTTCTTC.

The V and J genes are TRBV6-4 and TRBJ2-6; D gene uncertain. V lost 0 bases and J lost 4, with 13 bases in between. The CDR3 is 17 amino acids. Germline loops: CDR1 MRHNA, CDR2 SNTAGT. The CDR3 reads CASSDSSPGSGANVLTF. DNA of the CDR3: TGTGCCAGCAGTGACTCGAGTCCCGGTTCCGGGGCCAACGTCCTGACTTTC.

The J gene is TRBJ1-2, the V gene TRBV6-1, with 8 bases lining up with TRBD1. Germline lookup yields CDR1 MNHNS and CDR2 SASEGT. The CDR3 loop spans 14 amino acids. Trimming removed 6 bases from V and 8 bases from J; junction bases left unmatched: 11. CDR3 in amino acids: CASSVPGQDMGYTF. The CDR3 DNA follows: TGTGCCAGCAGCGTCCCGGGACAGGACATGGGCTACACCTTC.

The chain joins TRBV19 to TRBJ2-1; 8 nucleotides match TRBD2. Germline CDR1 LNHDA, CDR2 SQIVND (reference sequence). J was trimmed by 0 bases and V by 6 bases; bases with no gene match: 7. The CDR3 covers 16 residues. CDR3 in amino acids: CASRGLAQSSYNEQFF. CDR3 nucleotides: TGTGCCAGTAGAGGACTAGCCCAGAGCTCCTACAATGAGCAGTTCTTC.

As DNA, the CDR3 is TGTGCCAGCAGCGTAGCAAGCGGGGGATATGAGGTAGATACGCAGTATTTT. Translation: CASSVASGGYEVDTQYF. The V and J genes are TRBV9 and TRBJ2-3; 8 nucleotides align to TRBD2. The CDR3 runs 17 residues. Germline CDR1 is SGDLS and CDR2 is YYNGEE. With 0 bases clipped from V and 5 bases from J, the junction kept 11 bases outside the gene matches.

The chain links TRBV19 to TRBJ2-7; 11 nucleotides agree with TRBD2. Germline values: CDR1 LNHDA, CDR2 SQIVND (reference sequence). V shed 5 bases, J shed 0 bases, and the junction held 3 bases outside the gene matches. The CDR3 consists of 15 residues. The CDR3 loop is CASSSLAGASYEQYF. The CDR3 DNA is TGTGCCAGTAGTTCACTAGCGGGAGCCTCCTACGAGCAGTACTTC.

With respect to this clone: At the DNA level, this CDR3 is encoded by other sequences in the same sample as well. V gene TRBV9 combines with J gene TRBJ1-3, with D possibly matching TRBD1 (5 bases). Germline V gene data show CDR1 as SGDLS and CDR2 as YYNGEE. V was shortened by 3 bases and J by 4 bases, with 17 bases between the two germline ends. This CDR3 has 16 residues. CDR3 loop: CASSDRQIISGNTIYF. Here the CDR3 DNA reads TGTGCCAGCAGCGACCGACAGATTATCTCCGGAAACACCATATATTTT.

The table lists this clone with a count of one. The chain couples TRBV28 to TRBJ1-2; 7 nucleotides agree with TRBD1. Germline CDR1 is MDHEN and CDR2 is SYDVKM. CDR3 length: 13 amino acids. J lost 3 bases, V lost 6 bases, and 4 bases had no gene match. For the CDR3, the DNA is TGTGCCAGCAGGGTCGGGACAGACTATGGCTACACCTTC. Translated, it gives CASRVGTDYGYTF.

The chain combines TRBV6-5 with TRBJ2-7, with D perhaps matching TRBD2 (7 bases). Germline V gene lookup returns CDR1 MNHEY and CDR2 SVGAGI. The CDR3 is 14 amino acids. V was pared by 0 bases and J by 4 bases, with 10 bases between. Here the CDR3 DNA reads TGTGCCAGCAGTTACTCGGGAGGGGGGTACGAGCAGTACTTC. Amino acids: CASSYSGGGYEQYF.

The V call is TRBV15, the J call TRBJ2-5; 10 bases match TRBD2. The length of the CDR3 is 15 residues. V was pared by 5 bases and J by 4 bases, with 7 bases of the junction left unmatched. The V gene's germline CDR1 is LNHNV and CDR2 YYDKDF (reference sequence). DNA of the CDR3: TGTGCCACCAGCGGTAGCGGGAGGTCGGTAGAGACCCAGTACTTC. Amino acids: CATSGSGRSVETQYF.

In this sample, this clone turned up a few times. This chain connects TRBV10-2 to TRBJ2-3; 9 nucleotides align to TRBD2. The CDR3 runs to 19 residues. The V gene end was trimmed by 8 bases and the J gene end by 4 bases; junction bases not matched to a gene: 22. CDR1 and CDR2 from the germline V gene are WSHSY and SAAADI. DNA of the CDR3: TGCGCCAGCGGAACATTTAGCGGGAGAGTTAGTCCTTATTCAGATACGCAGTATTTT. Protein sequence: CASGTFSGRVSPYSDTQYF.